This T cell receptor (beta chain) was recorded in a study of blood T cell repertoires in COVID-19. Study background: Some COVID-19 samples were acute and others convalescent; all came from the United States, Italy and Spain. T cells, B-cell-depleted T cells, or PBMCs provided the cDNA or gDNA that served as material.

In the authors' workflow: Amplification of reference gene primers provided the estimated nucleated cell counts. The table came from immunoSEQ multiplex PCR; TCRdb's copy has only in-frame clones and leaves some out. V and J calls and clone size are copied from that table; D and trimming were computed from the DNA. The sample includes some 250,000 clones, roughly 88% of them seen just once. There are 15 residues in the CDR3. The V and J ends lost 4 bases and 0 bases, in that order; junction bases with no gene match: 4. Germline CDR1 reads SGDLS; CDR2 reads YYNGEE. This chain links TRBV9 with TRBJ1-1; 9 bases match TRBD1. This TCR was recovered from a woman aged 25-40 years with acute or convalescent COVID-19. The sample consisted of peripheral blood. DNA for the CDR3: TGTGCCAGCAGCACGGGACAGGGAGTGAACACTGAAGCTTTCTTT. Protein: CASSTGQGVNTEAFF.